Listed here are 7 T cell receptor beta chains from one sample, sequenced in a study of blood T cells in healthy people across ages. A second PCR of roughly 7 to 11 cycles used a sample-barcoded 5' primer and a J-beta primer mix. TCRdb re-called the 5' RACE reads with MiXCR, one entry per CDR3 protein. Of 780,000 or so distinct CDR3 sequences in the sample, 25% were seen once. The same data also contributed to another study, on T cells of mothers and their children.

Specimen: blood. These receptors all stem from a boy aged 5-17 years in good health.

The genes are TRBV6-2 or TRBV6-3 and TRBJ2-3; D is unresolved. Trimming shortened V by 0 bases and J by 2 bases, and 15 bases separated the two germline ends. This CDR3 has 17 residues. From germline, CDR1 is MNHEY and CDR2 SVGEGT. DNA for the CDR3: TGTGCCAGCAGTTACTCGAAAGAGCCTATGGTCACAGATACGCAGTATTTT. Translated, it gives CASSYSKEPMVTDTQYF.

The sample holds a few counts of this clonotype. The CDR3 DNA reads as TGCAGTGCAAACAGGGCGGGCACAGATACGCAGTATTTT. Translating it yields CSANRAGTDTQYF. The chain is built from TRBV20-1 and TRBJ2-3; D possibly corresponds to TRBD1 (6 bases). This CDR3 comprises 13 residues. The V gene lost 6 bases and the J gene lost 1 base, with 11 bases spanning the gap. Germline CDR1 is DFQATT and CDR2 is SNEGSKA (reference sequence).

The V and J genes are TRBV7-8 and TRBJ1-2, with D uncertain. The CDR3 totals 17 residues. Trimming shortened V by 4 bases and J by 1 base, and 19 bases separated the two germline ends. Germline-derived CDR1 and CDR2 are SGHVS and FQNEAQ. CDR3 region: CASSSHRATASNYGYTF. In DNA form, the CDR3 reads TGTGCCAGCAGCTCCCATAGGGCGACGGCCAGTAACTATGGCTACACCTTC.

This clonotype has just a few counts. The V and J genes are TRBV5-1 and TRBJ1-4, with D perhaps TRBD1 (5 bases). Germline V gene sequence: CDR1 SGHRS, CDR2 YFSETQ. V was pared by 6 bases and J by 8 bases, with 17 bases between. This CDR3 is 14 amino acids long. The CDR3 spells CASTAGTKSEKLFF. Here the CDR3 DNA reads TGCGCCAGCACGGCCGGGACGAAAAGCGAAAAACTGTTTTTT.

As DNA, the CDR3 is TGTGCCAGCAGTTTCCCCCAGGGCTACGAGCAGTACTTC. Its translation is CASSFPQGYEQYF. This chain joins TRBV28 and TRBJ2-7; the D gene is possibly TRBD1 (5 bases). Looked up from germline, CDR1 is MDHEN and CDR2 is SYDVKM. The CDR3 length is 13 residues. Trimming took 3 bases from V and 3 from J, leaving 9 bases between them. Together with reference TRBV28 and TRBJ2-7, the CDR3 gives the full variable domain: DVKVTQSSRYLVKRTGEKVFLECVQDMDHENMFWYRQDPGLGLRLIYFSYDVKMKEKGDIPEGYSVSREKKERFSLILESASTNQTSMYLCASSFPQGYEQYFGPGTRLTVT.

The chain links TRBV5-1 to TRBJ2-3; perhaps D is TRBD1 or TRBD2 (6 bases each). This CDR3 has 15 amino acids. V was clipped by 1 base and J by 4 bases, with 13 bases between them. Germline V lookup: CDR1 SGHRS, CDR2 YFSETQ. The CDR3, as DNA: TGCGCCAGCAGCTTGAACAGGGAGGTAGCAGATACGCAGTATTTT. Protein: CASSLNREVADTQYF.

Here the CDR3 DNA reads TGCGCCAGCAGCCAAGTGGGGGCAATTAGCGGGGGGGCCAGCAATGAGCAGTTCTTC. Protein: CASSQVGAISGGASNEQFF. The chain is built from TRBV4-3 and TRBJ2-1, with 11 bases aligning to TRBD2. V shed 1 base, J shed 6 bases, and the junction held 14 bases outside the gene matches. The V gene's germline CDR1 is LGHNA and CDR2 YSLEER. This CDR3 is built from 19 residues.